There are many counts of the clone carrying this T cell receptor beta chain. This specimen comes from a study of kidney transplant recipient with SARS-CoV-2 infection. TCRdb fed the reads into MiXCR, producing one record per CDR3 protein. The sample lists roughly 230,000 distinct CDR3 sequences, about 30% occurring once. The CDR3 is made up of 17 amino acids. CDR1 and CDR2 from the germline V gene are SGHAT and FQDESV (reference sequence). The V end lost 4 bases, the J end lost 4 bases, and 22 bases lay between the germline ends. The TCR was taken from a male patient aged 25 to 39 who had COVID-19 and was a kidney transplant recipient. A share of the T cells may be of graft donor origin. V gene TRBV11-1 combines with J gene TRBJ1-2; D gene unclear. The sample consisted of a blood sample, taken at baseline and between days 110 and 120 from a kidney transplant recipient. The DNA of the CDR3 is TGTGCCAGCAGCTCGCATACTAAGGCTGGAAAGACCTATGGCTACACCTTC. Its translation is CASSSHTKAGKTYGYTF.